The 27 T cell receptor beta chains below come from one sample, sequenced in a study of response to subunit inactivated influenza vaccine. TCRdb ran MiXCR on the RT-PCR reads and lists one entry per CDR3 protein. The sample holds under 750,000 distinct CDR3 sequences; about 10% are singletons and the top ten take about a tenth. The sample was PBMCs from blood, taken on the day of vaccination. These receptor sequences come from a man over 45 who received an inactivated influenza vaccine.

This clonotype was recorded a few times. The DNA of the CDR3 is TGTGCCAGCAGCTTAGTCTCGACAAAGACAGGTCGCGGCCGGAGGGTTAGGCCCCAGCATTTT. Protein product: CASSLVSTKTGRGRRVRPQHF. The V call is TRBV11-2, the J call TRBJ1-5, with a weak D call TRBD1 (6 bases). The CDR3 spans 21 residues. V was cut by 1 base and J by 9 bases, with 34 bases left in between. Germline lookup yields CDR1 SGHAT and CDR2 FQNNGV.

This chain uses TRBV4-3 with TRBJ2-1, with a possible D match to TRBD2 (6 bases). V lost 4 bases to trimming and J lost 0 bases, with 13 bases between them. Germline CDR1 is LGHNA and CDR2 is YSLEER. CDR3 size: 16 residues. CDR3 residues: CASSLQEGSSYNEQFF. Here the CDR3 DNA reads TGCGCCAGCAGCCTCCAGGAGGGGAGCTCCTACAATGAGCAGTTCTTC.

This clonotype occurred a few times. The CDR3 spells CATSTSGRGTQYF. The CDR3 nucleotides are TGTGCCACCAGCACGAGCGGTAGGGGGACCCAGTACTTC. V gene TRBV15 combines with J gene TRBJ2-5; D possibly uses TRBD1 or TRBD2 (5 bases each). This CDR3 has 13 residues. Trimming took off 4 bases at V and 7 bases at J, with 13 bases between the two ends. Germline CDR1 LNHNV, CDR2 YYDKDF (reference sequence).

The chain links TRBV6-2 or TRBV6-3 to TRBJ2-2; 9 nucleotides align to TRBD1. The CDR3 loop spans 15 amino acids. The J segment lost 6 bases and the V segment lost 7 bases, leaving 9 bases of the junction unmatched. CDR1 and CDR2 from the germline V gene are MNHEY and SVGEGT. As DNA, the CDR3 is TGTGCCAGCACCGGGACAGGGAGTTGGGCCGGGGAGCTGTTTTTT. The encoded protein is CASTGTGSWAGELFF.

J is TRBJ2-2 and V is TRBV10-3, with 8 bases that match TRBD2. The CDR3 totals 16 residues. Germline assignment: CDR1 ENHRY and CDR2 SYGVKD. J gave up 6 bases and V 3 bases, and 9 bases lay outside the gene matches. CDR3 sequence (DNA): TGTGCCATCAGTGATCCCCCTGGCGGGAGGTCCGGGGAGCTGTTTTTT. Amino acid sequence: CAISDPPGGRSGELFF.

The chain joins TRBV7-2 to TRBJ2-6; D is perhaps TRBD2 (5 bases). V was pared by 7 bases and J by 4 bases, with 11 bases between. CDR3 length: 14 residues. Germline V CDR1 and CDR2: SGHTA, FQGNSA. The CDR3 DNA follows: TGTGCCAGCACCATAAGCGGCGGGGCCAACGTCCTGACTTTC. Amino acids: CASTISGGANVLTF.

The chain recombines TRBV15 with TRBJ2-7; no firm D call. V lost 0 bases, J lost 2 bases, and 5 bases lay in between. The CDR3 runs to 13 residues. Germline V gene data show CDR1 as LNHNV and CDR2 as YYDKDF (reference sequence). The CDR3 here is CATSRDTAYEQYF. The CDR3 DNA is TGTGCCACCAGCAGAGATACTGCCTACGAGCAGTACTTC.

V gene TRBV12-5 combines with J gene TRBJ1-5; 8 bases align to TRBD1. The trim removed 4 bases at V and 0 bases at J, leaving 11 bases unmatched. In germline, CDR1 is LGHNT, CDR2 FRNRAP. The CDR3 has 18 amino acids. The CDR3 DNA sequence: TGTGCTAGTGGTTCTTCTGTCCGGGACAGGTATAGCAATCAGCCCCAGCATTTT. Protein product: CASGSSVRDRYSNQPQHF.

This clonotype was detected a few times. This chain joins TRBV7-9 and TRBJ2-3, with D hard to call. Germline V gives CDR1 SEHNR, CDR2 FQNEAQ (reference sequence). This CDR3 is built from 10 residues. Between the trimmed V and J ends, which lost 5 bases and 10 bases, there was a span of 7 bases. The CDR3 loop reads CASSAGAQYF. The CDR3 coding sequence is TGTGCCAGCAGCGCAGGCGCGCAGTATTTT.

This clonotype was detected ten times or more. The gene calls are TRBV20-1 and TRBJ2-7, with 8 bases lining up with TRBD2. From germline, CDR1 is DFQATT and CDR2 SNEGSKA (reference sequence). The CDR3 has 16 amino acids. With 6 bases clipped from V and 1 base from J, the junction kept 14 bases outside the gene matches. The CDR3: CSATPGAGGLSYEQYF. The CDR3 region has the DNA TGCAGTGCCACCCCGGGGGCGGGGGGTCTATCCTACGAGCAGTACTTC.

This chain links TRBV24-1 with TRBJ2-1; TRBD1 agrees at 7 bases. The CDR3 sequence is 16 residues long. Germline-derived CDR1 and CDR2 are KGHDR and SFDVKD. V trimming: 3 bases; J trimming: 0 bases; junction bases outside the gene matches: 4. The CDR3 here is CATSDQTGASYNEQFF. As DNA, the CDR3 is TGTGCCACCAGTGATCAAACAGGGGCCTCCTACAATGAGCAGTTCTTC.

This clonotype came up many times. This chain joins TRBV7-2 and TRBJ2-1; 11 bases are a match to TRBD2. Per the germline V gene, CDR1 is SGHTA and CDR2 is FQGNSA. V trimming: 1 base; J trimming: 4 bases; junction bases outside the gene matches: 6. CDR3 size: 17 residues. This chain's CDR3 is CASSLGSGLADYNEQFF. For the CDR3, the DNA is TGTGCCAGCAGCTTAGGATCGGGACTAGCGGATTACAATGAGCAGTTCTTC.

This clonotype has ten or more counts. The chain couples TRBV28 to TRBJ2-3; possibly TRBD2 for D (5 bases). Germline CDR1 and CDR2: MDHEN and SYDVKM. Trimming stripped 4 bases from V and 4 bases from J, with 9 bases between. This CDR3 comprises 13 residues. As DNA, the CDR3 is TGTGCCAGCAGTTATTTACTAGCAGATACGCAGTATTTT. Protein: CASSYLLADTQYF.

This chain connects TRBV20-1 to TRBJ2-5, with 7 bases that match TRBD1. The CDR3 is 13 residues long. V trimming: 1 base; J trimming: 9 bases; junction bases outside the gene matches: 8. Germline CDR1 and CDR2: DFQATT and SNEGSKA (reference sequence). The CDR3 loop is CSARGQGRDPQYF. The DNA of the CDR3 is TGCAGTGCTAGAGGACAGGGCCGCGATCCCCAGTACTTC.

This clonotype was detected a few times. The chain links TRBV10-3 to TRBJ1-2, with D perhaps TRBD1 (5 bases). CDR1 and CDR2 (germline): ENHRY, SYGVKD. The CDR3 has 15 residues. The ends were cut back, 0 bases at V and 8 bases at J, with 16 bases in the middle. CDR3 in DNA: TGTGCCATCAGTGAGTCACACCAGGGAGTGAACGGCTACACCTTC. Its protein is CAISESHQGVNGYTF.

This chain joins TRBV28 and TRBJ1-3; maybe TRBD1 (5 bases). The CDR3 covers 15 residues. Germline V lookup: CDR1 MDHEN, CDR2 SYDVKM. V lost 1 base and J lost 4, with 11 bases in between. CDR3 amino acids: CASSLLLGPGNTIYF. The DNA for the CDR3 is TGTGCCAGCAGTTTATTGTTGGGGCCAGGAAACACCATATATTTT.

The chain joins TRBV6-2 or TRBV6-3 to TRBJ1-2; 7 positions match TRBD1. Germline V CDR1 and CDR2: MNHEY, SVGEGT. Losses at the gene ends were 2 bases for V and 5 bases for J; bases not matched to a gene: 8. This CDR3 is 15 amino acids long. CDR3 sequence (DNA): TGTGCCAGCAGTTACCGGGACAGAATTTTGTATGGCTACACCTTC. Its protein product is CASSYRDRILYGYTF.

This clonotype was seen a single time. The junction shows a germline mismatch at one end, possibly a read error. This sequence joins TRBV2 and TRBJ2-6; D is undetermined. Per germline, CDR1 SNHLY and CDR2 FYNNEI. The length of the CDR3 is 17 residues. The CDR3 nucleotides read TGTACCAGCAGTGAAACGAGACGGTACTCTGGGGCCAACGTCCTGACTTTC. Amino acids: CTSSETRRYSGANVLTF.

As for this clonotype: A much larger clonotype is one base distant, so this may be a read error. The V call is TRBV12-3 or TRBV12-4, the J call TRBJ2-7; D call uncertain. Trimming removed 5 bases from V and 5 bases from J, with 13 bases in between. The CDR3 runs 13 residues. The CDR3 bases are TGTGCCAGCAGTCCCCAGTGTTTCCACGAGCAGTACTTC. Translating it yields CASSPQCFHEQYF.

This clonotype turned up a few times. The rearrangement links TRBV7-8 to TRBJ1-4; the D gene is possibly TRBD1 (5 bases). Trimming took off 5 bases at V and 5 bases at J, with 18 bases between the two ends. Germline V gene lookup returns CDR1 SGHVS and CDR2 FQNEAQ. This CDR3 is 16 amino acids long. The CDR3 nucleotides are TGTGCCAGCAGCCGCCCTGGGGGGACGATCAATGAAAAACTGTTTTTT. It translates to CASSRPGGTINEKLFF.

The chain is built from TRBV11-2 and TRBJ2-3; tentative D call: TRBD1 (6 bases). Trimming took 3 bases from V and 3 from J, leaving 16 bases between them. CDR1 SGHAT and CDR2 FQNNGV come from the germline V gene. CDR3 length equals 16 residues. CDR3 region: CASSFTQGSRTDTQYF. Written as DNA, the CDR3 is TGTGCCAGCAGCTTCACCCAGGGGTCGAGGACAGATACGCAGTATTTT. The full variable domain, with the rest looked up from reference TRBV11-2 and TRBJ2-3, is EAGVAQSPRYKIIEKRQSVAFWCNPISGHATLYWYQQILGQGPKLLIQFQNNGVVDDSQLPKDRFSAERLKGVDSTLKIQPAKLEDSAVYLCASSFTQGSRTDTQYFGPGTRLTVL.

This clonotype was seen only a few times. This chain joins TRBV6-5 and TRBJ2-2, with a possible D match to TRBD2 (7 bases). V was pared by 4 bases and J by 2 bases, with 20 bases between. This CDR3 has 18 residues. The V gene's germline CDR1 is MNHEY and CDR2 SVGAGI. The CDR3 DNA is TGTGCCAGCAGTTTGATGGGCGGGGGCCTTTTTAACACCGGGGAGCTGTTTTTT. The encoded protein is CASSLMGGGLFNTGELFF.

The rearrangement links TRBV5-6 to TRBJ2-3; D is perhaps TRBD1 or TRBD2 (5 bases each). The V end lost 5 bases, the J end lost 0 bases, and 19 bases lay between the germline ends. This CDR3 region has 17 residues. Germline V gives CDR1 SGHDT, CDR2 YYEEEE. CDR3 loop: CASRRNRDQVSTDTQYF. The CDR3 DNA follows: TGTGCCAGCAGGAGGAACCGGGACCAAGTTAGCACAGATACGCAGTATTTT.

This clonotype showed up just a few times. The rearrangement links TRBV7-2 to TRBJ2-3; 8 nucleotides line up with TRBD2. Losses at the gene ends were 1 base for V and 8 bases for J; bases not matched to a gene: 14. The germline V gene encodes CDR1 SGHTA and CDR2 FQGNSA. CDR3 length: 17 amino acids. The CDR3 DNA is TGTGCCAGCAGCTTAGGGTTAGCGGGACATAAACGGGTTACGCAGTATTTT. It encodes CASSLGLAGHKRVTQYF.

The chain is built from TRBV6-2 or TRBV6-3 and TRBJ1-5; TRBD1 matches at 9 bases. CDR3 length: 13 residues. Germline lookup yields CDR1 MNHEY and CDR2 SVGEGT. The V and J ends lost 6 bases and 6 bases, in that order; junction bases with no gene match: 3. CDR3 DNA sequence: TGTGCCAGCAGAACAGGGGGCGGTCAGCCCCAGCATTTT. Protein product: CASRTGGGQPQHF.

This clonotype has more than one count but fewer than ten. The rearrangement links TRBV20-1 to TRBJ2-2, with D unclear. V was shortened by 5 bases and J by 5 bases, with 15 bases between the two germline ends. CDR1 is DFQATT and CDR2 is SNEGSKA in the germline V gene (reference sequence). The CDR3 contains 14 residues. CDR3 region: CSAQAIDSTGELFF. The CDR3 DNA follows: TGCAGTGCTCAGGCAATCGATAGTACCGGGGAGCTGTTTTTT.

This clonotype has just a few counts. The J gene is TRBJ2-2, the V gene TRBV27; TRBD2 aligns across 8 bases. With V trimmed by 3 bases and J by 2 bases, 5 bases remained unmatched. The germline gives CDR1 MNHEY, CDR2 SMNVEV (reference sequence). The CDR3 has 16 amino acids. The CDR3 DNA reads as TGTGCCAGCAGTTTGTACTTAGCGGGAAACACCGGGGAGCTGTTTTTT. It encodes CASSLYLAGNTGELFF.